This TCR beta chain came from a study of blood T cell repertoires in COVID-19. Study summary: COVID-19 samples collected from the United States, Italy and Spain covered acute and convalescent phases.

Some clones are missing from TCRdb's copy, which holds only in-frame ones; the method was immunoSEQ multiplex PCR. The table has roughly 100,000 clones, roughly nine tenths seen once; the top ten hold 17%. CDR1 GTSNPN and CDR2 SVGIG come from the germline V gene (reference sequence). This CDR3 contains 15 residues. The J segment lost 4 bases and the V segment lost 0 bases, leaving 7 bases of the junction unmatched. The specimen sequenced was peripheral blood. This receptor was taken from a woman over 75 in a cohort sampled during active COVID-19. This rearrangement joins TRBV30 to TRBJ2-5; 8 bases map to TRBD2. The CDR3 loop is CAWSVKRGSGETQYF. CDR3 bases: TGTGCCTGGAGTGTGAAGCGGGGGTCAGGAGAGACCCAGTACTTC.